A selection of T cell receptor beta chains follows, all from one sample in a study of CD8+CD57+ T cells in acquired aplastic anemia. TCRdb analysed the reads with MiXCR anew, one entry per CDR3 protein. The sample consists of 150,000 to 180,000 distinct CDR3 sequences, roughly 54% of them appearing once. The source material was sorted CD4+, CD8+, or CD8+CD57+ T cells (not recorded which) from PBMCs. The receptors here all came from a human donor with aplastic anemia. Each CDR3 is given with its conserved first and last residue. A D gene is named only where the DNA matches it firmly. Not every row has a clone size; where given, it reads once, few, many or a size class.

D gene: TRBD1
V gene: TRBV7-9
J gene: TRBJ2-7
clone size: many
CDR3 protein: CASSGTGRSEGYEQYF
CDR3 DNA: TGTGCCAGCAGCGGGACAGGTCGGTCAGAGGGCTACGAGCAGTACTTC

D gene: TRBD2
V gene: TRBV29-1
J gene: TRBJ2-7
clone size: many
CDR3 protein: CSVSRGDLGGEYF
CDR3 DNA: TGCAGCGTGTCCCGGGGGGATTTGGGGGGTGAGTACTTC

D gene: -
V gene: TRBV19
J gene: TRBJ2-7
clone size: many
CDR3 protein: CASSIGDNREQYF
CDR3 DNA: TGTGCCAGTAGTATAGGGGACAACCGCGAGCAGTACTTC

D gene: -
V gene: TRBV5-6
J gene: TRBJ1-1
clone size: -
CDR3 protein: CASSSQIMNTEAFF
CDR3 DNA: TGTGCCAGCAGCTCGCAGATAATGAACACTGAAGCTTTCTTT

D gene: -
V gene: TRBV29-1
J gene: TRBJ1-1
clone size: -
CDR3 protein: CSAHAHIANTEAFF
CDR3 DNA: TGCAGCGCCCACGCGCATATTGCGAACACTGAAGCTTTCTTT

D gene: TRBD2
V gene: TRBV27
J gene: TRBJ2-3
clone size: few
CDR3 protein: CASSPGHSGTTYRYF
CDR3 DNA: TGTGCCAGCAGTCCAGGCCACTCCGGGACTACCTACCGGTATTTT

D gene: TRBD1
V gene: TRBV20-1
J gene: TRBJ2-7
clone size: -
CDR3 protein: CSARDRLGQGLYEQYF
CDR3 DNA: TGCAGTGCTAGAGATCGGCTGGGACAGGGTTTATACGAGCAGTACTTC

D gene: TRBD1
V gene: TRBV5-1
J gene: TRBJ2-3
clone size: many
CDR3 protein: CASSFRTGSSTDTQYF
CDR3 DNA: TGCGCCAGCAGCTTCCGGACAGGGTCTAGCACAGATACGCAGTATTTT

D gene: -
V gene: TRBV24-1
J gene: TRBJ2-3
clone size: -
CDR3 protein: CATSETRSPSGADTQYF
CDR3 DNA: TGTGCCACCAGTGAGACGAGGTCCCCCTCAGGAGCAGATACGCAGTATTTT

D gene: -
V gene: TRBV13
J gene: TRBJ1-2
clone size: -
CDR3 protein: CASSLERSNYGYTF
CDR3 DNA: TGTGCCAGCAGCTTAGAACGGTCTAACTATGGCTACACCTTC

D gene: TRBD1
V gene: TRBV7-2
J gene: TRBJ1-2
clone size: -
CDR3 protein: CASRRQGSYGYTF
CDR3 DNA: TGTGCCAGCAGGCGACAGGGGTCCTATGGCTACACCTTC

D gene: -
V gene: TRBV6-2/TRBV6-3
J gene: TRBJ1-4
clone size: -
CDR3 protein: CASSYVQGLNEKLFF
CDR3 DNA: TGTGCCAGCAGTTACGTACAAGGCCTTAATGAAAAACTGTTTTTT

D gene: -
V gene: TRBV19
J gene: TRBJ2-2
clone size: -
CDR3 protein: CASSIGYGELFF
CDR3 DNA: TGTGCCAGTAGTATAGGGTACGGGGAGCTGTTTTTT

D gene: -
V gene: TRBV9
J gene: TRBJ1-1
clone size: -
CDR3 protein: CASSARGSKDTEAFF
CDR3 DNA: TGTGCCAGCAGCGCGAGAGGAAGCAAAGACACTGAAGCTTTCTTT

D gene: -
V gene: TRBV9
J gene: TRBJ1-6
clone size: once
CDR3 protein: CASSVEGQSPLHF
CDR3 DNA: TGTGCCAGCAGCGTAGAAGGACAATCACCCCTCCACTTT

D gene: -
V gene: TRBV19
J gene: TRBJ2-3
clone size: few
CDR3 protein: CASSQGDTQYF
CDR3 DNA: TGTGCCAGTAGTCAGGGGGATACGCAGTATTTT

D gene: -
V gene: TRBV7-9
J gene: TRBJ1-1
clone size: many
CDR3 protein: CASSLVGNSNEAFF
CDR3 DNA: TGTGCCAGCAGCTTAGTGGGGAACTCGAATGAAGCTTTCTTT

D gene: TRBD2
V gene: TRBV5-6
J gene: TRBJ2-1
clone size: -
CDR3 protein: CASSFPGTSGGYNEQFF
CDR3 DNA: TGTGCCAGCAGCTTCCCCGGGACTAGCGGGGGTTACAATGAGCAGTTCTTC

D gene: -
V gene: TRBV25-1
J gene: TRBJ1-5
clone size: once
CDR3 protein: CASSELGSQPQHF
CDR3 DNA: TGTGCCAGCAGTGAATTGGGGAGCCAGCCCCAGCATTTT

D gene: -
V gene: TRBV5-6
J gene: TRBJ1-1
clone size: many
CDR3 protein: CASSLARDTEAFF
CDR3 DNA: TGTGCCAGCAGCTTGGCGCGGGACACTGAAGCTTTCTTT

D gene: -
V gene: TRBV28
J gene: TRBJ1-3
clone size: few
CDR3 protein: CASSFLQGGNTIYF
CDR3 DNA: TGTGCCAGCAGTTTCTTACAGGGAGGAAACACCATATATTTT

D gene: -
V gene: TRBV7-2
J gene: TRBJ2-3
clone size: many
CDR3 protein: CASSFTDTQYF
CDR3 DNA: TGTGCCAGCAGCTTCACAGATACGCAGTATTTT

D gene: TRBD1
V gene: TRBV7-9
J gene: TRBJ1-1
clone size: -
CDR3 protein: CASSFQGATEAFF
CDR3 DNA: TGTGCCAGCAGCTTCCAGGGGGCCACTGAAGCTTTCTTT

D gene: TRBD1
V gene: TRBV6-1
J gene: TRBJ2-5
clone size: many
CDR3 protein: CASSDLLRDRQETQYF
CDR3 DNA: TGTGCCAGCAGTGACCTACTCCGGGACAGACAAGAGACCCAGTACTTC

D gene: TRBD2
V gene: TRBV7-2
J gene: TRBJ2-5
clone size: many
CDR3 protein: CASSLAPTSGARETQYF
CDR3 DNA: TGTGCCAGCAGCTTAGCGCCCACTAGCGGGGCCCGGGAGACCCAGTACTTC

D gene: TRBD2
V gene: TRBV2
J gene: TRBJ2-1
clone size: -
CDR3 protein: CARAKTSGSYNEQFF
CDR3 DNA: TGTGCCAGGGCTAAGACTAGCGGGAGTTACAATGAGCAGTTCTTC

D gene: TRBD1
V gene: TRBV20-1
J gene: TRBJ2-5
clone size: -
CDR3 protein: CSAPRTGQETQYF
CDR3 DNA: TGCAGTGCTCCCCGGACAGGCCAAGAGACCCAGTACTTC

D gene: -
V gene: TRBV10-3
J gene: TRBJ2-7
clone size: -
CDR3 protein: CAIQDPGQTYEQYF
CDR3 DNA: TGTGCCATCCAAGACCCCGGACAGACCTACGAGCAGTACTTC

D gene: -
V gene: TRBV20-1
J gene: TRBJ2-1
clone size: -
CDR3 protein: CSARDLTEQFF
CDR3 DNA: TGCAGTGCTAGAGATCTTACTGAGCAGTTCTTC

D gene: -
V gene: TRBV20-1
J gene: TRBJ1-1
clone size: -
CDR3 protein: CSASEGGLNTEAFF
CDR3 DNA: TGCAGTGCTAGCGAGGGGGGCCTGAACACTGAAGCTTTCTTT

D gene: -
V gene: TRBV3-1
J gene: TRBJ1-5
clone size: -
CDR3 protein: CASSRGTDSNQPQHF
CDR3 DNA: TGTGCCAGCAGCCGAGGGACGGATAGCAATCAGCCCCAGCATTTT

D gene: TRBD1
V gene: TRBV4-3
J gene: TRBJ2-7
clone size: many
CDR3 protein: CASSQGQGTYEQYF
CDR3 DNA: TGCGCCAGCAGCCAGGGACAGGGTACCTACGAGCAGTACTTC

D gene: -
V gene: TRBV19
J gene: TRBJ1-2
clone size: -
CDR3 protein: CASRGLTYGYTF
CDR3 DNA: TGTGCCAGTAGGGGTCTGACCTATGGCTACACCTTC

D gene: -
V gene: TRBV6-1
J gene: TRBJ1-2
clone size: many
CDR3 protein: CASRGATGYTF
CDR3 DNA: TGTGCCAGCAGGGGGGCAACTGGCTACACCTTC

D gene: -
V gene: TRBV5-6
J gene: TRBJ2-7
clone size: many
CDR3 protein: CASTPRRTSYEQYF
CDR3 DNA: TGTGCCAGCACCCCAAGACGAACCTCCTACGAGCAGTACTTC

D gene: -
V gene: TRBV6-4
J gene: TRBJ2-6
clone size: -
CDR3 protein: CASSEFVTGANVLTF
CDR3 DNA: TGTGCCAGCAGTGAGTTTGTGACTGGGGCCAACGTCCTGACTTTC

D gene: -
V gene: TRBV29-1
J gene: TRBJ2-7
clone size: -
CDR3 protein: CSVGHSYEQYF
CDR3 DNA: TGCAGCGTTGGCCACTCCTACGAGCAGTACTTC

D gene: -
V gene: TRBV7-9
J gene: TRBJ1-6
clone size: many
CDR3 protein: CASSLHKGANSPLHF
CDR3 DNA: TGTGCCAGCAGCCTCCACAAGGGCGCGAATTCACCCCTCCACTTT

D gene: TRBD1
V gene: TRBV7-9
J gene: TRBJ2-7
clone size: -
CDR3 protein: CASSWTGDEQYF
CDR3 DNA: TGTGCCAGCAGCTGGACAGGGGACGAGCAGTACTTC

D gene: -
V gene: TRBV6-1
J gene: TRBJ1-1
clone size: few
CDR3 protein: CASTRPLTGAFF
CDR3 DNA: TGTGCCAGCACCCGGCCCCTCACTGGAGCTTTCTTT

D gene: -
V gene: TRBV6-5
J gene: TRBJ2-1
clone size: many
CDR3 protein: CASSLGPPNEQFF
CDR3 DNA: TGTGCCAGCAGTTTAGGACCCCCCAATGAGCAGTTCTTC

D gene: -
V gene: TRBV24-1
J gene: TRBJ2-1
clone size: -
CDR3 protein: CATSDSRDEQFF
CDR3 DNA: TGTGCCACCAGTGATTCCAGGGATGAGCAGTTCTTC

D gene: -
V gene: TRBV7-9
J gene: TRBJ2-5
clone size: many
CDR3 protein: CASSLRLGGETQYF
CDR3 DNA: TGTGCCAGCAGCTTAAGACTAGGGGGGGAGACCCAGTACTTC

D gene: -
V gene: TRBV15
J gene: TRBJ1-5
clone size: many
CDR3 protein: CATSILPAGARPNQPQHF
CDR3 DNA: TGTGCCACCAGCATATTACCAGCGGGGGCGCGCCCTAATCAGCCCCAGCATTTT

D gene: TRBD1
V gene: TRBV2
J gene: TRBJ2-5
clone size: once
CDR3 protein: CASSEGTGQETQYF
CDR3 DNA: TGTGCCAGCAGTGAAGGGACAGGGCAAGAGACCCAGTACTTC

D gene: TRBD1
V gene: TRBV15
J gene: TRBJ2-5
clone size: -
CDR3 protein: CATSRDRDRVAETQYF
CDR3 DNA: TGTGCCACCAGCAGAGATAGGGACAGGGTTGCCGAGACCCAGTACTTC

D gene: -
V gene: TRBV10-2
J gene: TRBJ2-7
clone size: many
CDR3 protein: CATTRDKPYEQYF
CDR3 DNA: TGCGCCACCACCCGGGACAAGCCCTACGAGCAGTACTTC

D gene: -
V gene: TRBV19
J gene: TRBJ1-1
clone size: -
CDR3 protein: CASSIGAGLTEAFF
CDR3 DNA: TGTGCCAGTAGTATTGGGGCAGGGCTCACTGAAGCTTTCTTT

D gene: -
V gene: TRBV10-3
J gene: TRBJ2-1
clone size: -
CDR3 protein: CAISESLASSSYNEQFF
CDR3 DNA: TGTGCCATCAGTGAGTCACTAGCCTCTAGCTCCTACAATGAGCAGTTCTTC

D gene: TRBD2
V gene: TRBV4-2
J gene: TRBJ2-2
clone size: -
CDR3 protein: CASSPGLAGAQGGELFF
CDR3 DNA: TGTGCCAGCAGCCCGGGACTAGCGGGGGCCCAGGGCGGGGAGCTGTTTTTT

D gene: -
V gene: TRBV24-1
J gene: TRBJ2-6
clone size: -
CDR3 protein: CATSDPMGANVPTF
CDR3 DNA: TGTGCCACCAGTGATCCGATGGGGGCCAACGTCCCGACTTTC

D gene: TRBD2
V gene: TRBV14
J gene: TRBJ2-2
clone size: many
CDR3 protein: CASSPTSGGAHTGELFF
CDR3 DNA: TGTGCCAGCAGCCCCACTAGCGGGGGGGCCCACACCGGGGAGCTGTTTTTT

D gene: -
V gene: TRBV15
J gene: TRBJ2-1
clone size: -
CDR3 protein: CATSRDLGGGWNEQFF
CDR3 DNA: TGTGCCACCAGCAGAGATCTGGGGGGGGGCTGGAATGAGCAGTTCTTC

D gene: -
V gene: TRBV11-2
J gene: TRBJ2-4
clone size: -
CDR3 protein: CASSQSGGTQNIQYF
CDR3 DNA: TGTGCCAGCAGCCAGTCGGGGGGCACCCAAAACATTCAGTACTTC

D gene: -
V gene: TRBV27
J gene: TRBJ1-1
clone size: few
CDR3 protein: CASSLVGGPGVNTEAFF
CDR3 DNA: TGTGCCAGCAGTTTGGTGGGGGGCCCGGGCGTGAACACTGAAGCTTTCTTT